The 22 T cell receptor beta chains reported below all come from one sample, sequenced in a study of tumor and adjacent non-tumor tissue in lung cancer. Three rounds of nested PCR, following a modified ARM-PCR protocol, produced the TCRbeta library. TCRdb reprocessed the multiplex PCR reads with MiXCR, giving one entry per CDR3 protein. The sample carries 75,000 to 95,000 distinct CDR3 sequences, less than 75% recorded once. No cell sorting was done before RNA was extracted from the tissue. Sequencing was done on a sample of lung tumor tissue. The receptors come from a man in his 60s with non-small cell lung cancer.

This rearrangement joins TRBV28 to TRBJ2-7, with TRBD2 identical over 8 bases. Trimming removed 9 bases from V and 1 base from J; junction bases left unmatched: 11. Per germline, CDR1 MDHEN and CDR2 SYDVKM. This CDR3 has 15 residues. The CDR3 DNA is TGTGCCAGAACCCGTGGCCGGGGGGGATCCTACGAGCAGTACTTC. It yields the protein CARTRGRGGSYEQYF.

This clonotype was observed at least ten times. The rearrangement links TRBV20-1 to TRBJ2-5, with 8 bases lining up with TRBD2. Germline CDR1 and CDR2: DFQATT and SNEGSKA (reference sequence). V lost 2 bases to trimming and J lost 2 bases; unmatched junction nucleotides: 7. This CDR3 comprises 15 residues. The CDR3 reads CSARPAGGRQETQYF. The CDR3 DNA reads as TGCAGTGCTAGACCCGCGGGCGGGAGGCAAGAGACCCAGTACTTC.

On this clonotype itself: One junction end does not reproduce the germline sequence, and a read error may be involved. The rearrangement joins TRBV11-2 to TRBJ2-1; 9 bases match TRBD2. The CDR3 is made up of 15 amino acids. Germline loops: CDR1 SGHAT, CDR2 FQNNGV. The CDR3 is CASSTQTSGYNEQLF. The CDR3 DNA reads as TGTGCCAGCAGCACGCAGACTAGCGGCTACAATGAGCAGCTCTTC. The variable domain in full, with the rest retrieved from reference TRBV11-2 and TRBJ2-1, is EAGVAQSPRYKIIEKRQSVAFWCNPISGHATLYWYQQILGQGPKLLIQFQNNGVVDDSQLPKDRFSAERLKGVDSTLKIQPAKLEDSAVYLCASSTQTSGYNEQLFGPGTRLTVL.

The V and J genes are TRBV4-1 and TRBJ1-1; D not resolved. The CDR3 extends over 12 amino acids. V shed 7 bases and J shed 7 bases, with 13 bases lying between them. CDR1 and CDR2 (germline): MGHRA, YSYEKL. This chain's CDR3 is CASNSGIGEAFF. The CDR3 nucleotides are TGCGCCAGCAATTCCGGGATAGGTGAAGCTTTCTTT.

Comment on this clonotype: One base away lies a much larger clone, so this may be a sequencing read error. This chain uses TRBV10-3 with TRBJ2-1; 7 bases fit TRBD2. The CDR3 has 13 amino acids. The germline V gene encodes CDR1 ENHRY and CDR2 SYGVKD. The ends lost 11 bases at V and 0 bases at J; junction bases unmatched: 4. This CDR3 is CAASGSSYNEQFF. Here the CDR3 DNA reads TGTGCCGCTAGCGGTAGCTCCTACAATGAGCAGTTCTTC.

Turning to this clonotype: The junction does not match germline at one end; this may be a read error. The chain carries TRBV11-2 and TRBJ2-7; D unresolved. Germline CDR1 SGHAT, CDR2 FQNNGV. This CDR3 has 12 residues. CDR3 DNA: TGTGCCAGCAGCTTAGGACTGCATGGGCAATTCTTC. As protein: CASSLGLHGQFF.

This clonotype appeared many times. This rearrangement joins TRBV7-8 to TRBJ1-1, with 9 bases lining up with TRBD1. There are 15 residues in the CDR3. Germline V lookup: CDR1 SGHVS, CDR2 FQNEAQ. V was pared by 5 bases and J by 1 base, with 5 bases of the junction left unmatched. In DNA form, the CDR3 reads TGTGCCAGCAGCACGGGGACAGGGCCGAACACTGAAGCTTTCTTT. Its protein product is CASSTGTGPNTEAFF.

In this sample, this clonotype turned up a few times. The germline gene is not matched at one end of the junction; a read error may be the cause. The chain recombines TRBV11-3 with TRBJ2-3; D remains unclear. CDR1 is SGHNT, CDR2 YENEEA, per germline. CDR3 size: 14 residues. The CDR3 sequence is CASSSTQYTDTRYF. Written as DNA, the CDR3 is TGTGCCAGCAGCTCCACCCAATACACAGATACGCGGTATTTT.

Details on this clonotype: A junction end diverges from the germline sequence, so it may reflect a read error. This rearrangement joins TRBV12-3 or TRBV12-4 to TRBJ2-4; TRBD1 matches 10 bases. The CDR3 spans 15 residues. In nucleotides, the CDR3 is TGTGTCAGCAGTCCACTCGGGACAGGGGAAGGTATTCAGAACTTC. Translated, it gives CVSSPLGTGEGIQNF.

With regard to this clonotype: Being one base from a much bigger clone, this may be a read error. The rearrangement joins TRBV10-1 to TRBJ2-1; TRBD1 might be the D (6 bases). CDR1 and CDR2 (germline): WNHNN, SYGVQD (reference sequence). This CDR3 region has 16 residues. CDR3 in DNA: TGCGCCAGCAGTAAGTGGGCAGGGGCCCCCTACAGTGAGCAGTTCTTC. As protein: CASSKWAGAPYSEQFF.

This clonotype was seen many times. This rearrangement joins TRBV6-5 to TRBJ1-5; D remains ambiguous. The V gene lost 5 bases and the J gene lost 7 bases, with 12 bases spanning the gap. The CDR3 is made up of 13 amino acids. Germline V gene lookup returns CDR1 MNHEY and CDR2 SVGAGI. CDR3 sequence: CASSTRTGQPQHF. CDR3 DNA: TGTGCCAGCAGTACGCGGACTGGCCAGCCCCAGCATTTT.

This clonotype was counted many times. The gene calls are TRBV6-5 and TRBJ2-2, with 9 positions matching TRBD2. Germline V gene lookup returns CDR1 MNHEY and CDR2 SVGAGI. This CDR3 comprises 19 residues. V was clipped by 0 bases and J by 0 bases; unmatched bases: 8. The CDR3 DNA reads TGTGCCAGCAGTTACTCGTCGCTAGCGGGGACCCCGAACACCGGGGAGCTGTTTTTT. This encodes CASSYSSLAGTPNTGELFF.

This clonotype was seen only a few times. A much larger clone is a single base away; this may be a read error. The V call is TRBV6-1, the J call TRBJ2-5; D is possibly TRBD1 (7 bases). The length of the CDR3 is 15 residues. CDR1 and CDR2 (germline): MNHNS, SASEGT. Here the CDR3 DNA reads TGTGTCAGCAGTGAATCTCCAGGGGGGCGAGAGACCCAGTACTTC. The encoded protein is CVSSESPGGRETQYF.

The chain links TRBV11-3 to TRBJ2-1; 13 nucleotides line up with TRBD2. With 4 bases clipped from V and 8 bases from J, the junction kept 5 bases outside the gene matches. Per the germline V gene, CDR1 is SGHNT and CDR2 is YENEEA. This CDR3 has 15 residues. The CDR3 is CASSCRTSGSHEQFF. For the CDR3, the DNA is TGTGCCAGCAGCTGCAGGACTAGCGGGAGCCATGAGCAGTTCTTC.

This clonotype was observed once. One end of the junction fails to match germline, which may point to a read error. The chain is built from TRBV6-5 and TRBJ1-1; a weak D match, TRBD1 (5 bases). The germline V gene has CDR1 MNHEY and CDR2 SVGAGI. The CDR3 covers 15 residues. The CDR3 nucleotides read TGTGCCAGCAGCTCCAGGGCACGGCTTGACACTGAAGCTCTCTTT. It yields the protein CASSSRARLDTEALF.

Concerning this clonotype: The junction and the germline gene differ at one end; a read error may be behind it. The chain carries TRBV4-2 and TRBJ1-5; 7 bases are a match to TRBD1. Germline values: CDR1 LGHNA, CDR2 YNFKEQ. The CDR3 sequence is 13 residues long. CDR3 loop: CTSSQGVSQPQHF. The CDR3 DNA is TGTACCAGCAGCCAGGGGGTCAGTCAGCCCCAGCATTTT.

This clonotype was observed a single time. This chain connects TRBV6-5 to TRBJ2-1, with D tentatively TRBD1 (6 bases). The germline gives CDR1 MNHEY, CDR2 SVGAGI. This CDR3 comprises 14 residues. Trimming cost V 9 bases and J 7 bases, with 19 bases left between them. As DNA, the CDR3 is TGTGCCAGTGGAACCGGGACCAGGGGAAATGAGCAGTTCTTC. Residues: CASGTGTRGNEQFF.

This clonotype was detected only a few times. The conserved closing phenylalanine or tryptophan is absent in this CDR3, likely reflecting a read error. This chain joins TRBV6-2 or TRBV6-3 and TRBJ2-7; D not resolved. The CDR3 contains 15 residues. The ends were cut back, 5 bases at V and 2 bases at J, with 16 bases in the middle. Germline CDR1 is MNHEY and CDR2 is SVGEGT. In DNA, the CDR3 is TGTGCCAGCAGTGGCTTCATCGGGCCGACCTACGAGCAGTACCTC. Protein: CASSGFIGPTYEQYL.

V and J are TRBV11-3 and TRBJ1-3; maybe TRBD1 (5 bases). Between the trimmed V and J ends, which lost 4 bases and 3 bases, there was a span of 10 bases. The germline V gene has CDR1 SGHNT and CDR2 YENEEA. The CDR3 has 14 residues. The DNA for the CDR3 is TGTGCCAGCAGCTCCCGGGACCTTGGAAACACCATATATTTT. Translated: CASSSRDLGNTIYF.

This clonotype was picked up many times. This sequence joins TRBV20-1 and TRBJ2-5; D is possibly TRBD2 (5 bases). The CDR3 sequence is 14 residues long. V was shortened by 6 bases and J by 3 bases, with 17 bases between the two germline ends. Germline V lookup: CDR1 DFQATT, CDR2 SNEGSKA (reference sequence). CDR3 amino acids: CSATKAEEEETQYF. In DNA, the CDR3 is TGCAGTGCCACAAAAGCAGAGGAGGAAGAGACCCAGTACTTC.

This clonotype was counted only a few times. It may be a read error: a sequence one base away is much more abundant. The chain combines TRBV5-6 with TRBJ1-1; weak D call: TRBD1 (5 bases). CDR3 length: 15 residues. From germline, CDR1 is SGHDT and CDR2 YYEEEE. The CDR3 bases are TGTGCCAGCAGCTTGTGGCAGGGAAGTAACACTGATGCTTTCTTT. Amino acids: CASSLWQGSNTDAFF.

Remarks on this clonotype: This is likely a read error, given that the CDR3 carries no conserved phenylalanine or tryptophan at its end. The chain employs TRBV11-3 and TRBJ2-1; D might be TRBD1 (5 bases). The CDR3 has 14 residues. Germline V gene lookup returns CDR1 SGHNT and CDR2 YENEEA. Trimming stripped 7 bases from V and 2 bases from J, with 12 bases between. This CDR3 is CASTRQSPYNEQFL. The CDR3 coding sequence is TGTGCCAGCACCAGACAGAGCCCCTACAATGAGCAGTTCTTA.